The 10 T cell receptor beta chains listed next were all sequenced from one sample in a study of blood T cell repertoires in COVID-19. Sequencing was performed with immunoSEQ multiplex PCR; in TCRdb, only in-frame clones are kept and a portion is missing. The sample has approximately 170,000 clones, less than 90% seen once. Sequenced input: peripheral blood. The receptors were sampled from a man aged 25-45 years with acute or convalescent COVID-19.

This clone was detected only once. The chain combines TRBV3-1 (or the pseudogene TRBV3-2) with TRBJ1-3, with TRBD1 matching 7 bases. The V segment lost 1 base and the J segment 4 bases; nucleotides outside the gene matches: 4. The germline V gene encodes CDR1 LGHDT and CDR2 YNNKEL (reference sequence). The CDR3 contains 15 residues. CDR3 nucleotide sequence: TGTGCCAGCAGCCAAGGACAGGGACGGGGAAACACCATATATTTT. Translated, it gives CASSQGQGRGNTIYF.

V is TRBV18 and J is TRBJ1-2; 8 bases are a match to TRBD1. Unmatched junction bases numbered 3, after V lost 3 bases and J lost 0 bases. CDR1 is KGHSH and CDR2 is LQKENI in the germline V gene. The CDR3 is 15 amino acids. CDR3 region: CASSPGTGANYGYTF. For the CDR3, the DNA is TGTGCCAGCTCACCCGGGACAGGCGCTAACTATGGCTACACCTTC.

Only a few counts were recorded for this clone. The J gene is TRBJ2-1, the V gene TRBV6-5; D is possibly TRBD1 (5 bases). This CDR3 has 13 amino acids. CDR1 and CDR2 (germline): MNHEY, SVGAGI. Trimming removed 5 bases from V and 10 bases from J, with 15 bases in between. CDR3 residues: CASSTDFYREQFF. CDR3 sequence (DNA): TGTGCCAGCAGTACCGACTTTTACAGGGAGCAGTTCTTC.

The sample holds one count of this clone. The chain recombines TRBV30 with TRBJ2-5, with 10 bases matching TRBD2. V lost 2 bases to trimming and J lost 2 bases; unmatched junction nucleotides: 5. Germline values: CDR1 GTSNPN, CDR2 SVGIG (reference sequence). The CDR3 spans 15 residues. The CDR3 protein is CAWSKGLASQETQYF. CDR3 DNA sequence: TGTGCCTGGAGTAAGGGACTAGCGTCTCAAGAGACCCAGTACTTC.

This chain joins TRBV28 and TRBJ2-2; tentatively, D is TRBD1 (6 bases). Trimming pared 5 bases from V and 13 bases from J, leaving 20 bases between. CDR3 length equals 14 residues. Germline values: CDR1 MDHEN, CDR2 SYDVKM. In nucleotides, the CDR3 is TGTGCCAGCAGTCGCAATAACTACAGGGCAGGGCTGTTTTTT. Protein product: CASSRNNYRAGLFF.

The V and J genes are TRBV9 and TRBJ2-5, with TRBD2 as a possible D gene (5 bases). Germline-derived CDR1 and CDR2 are SGDLS and YYNGEE. With 6 bases removed from V and 5 bases from J, the gap between germline ends came to 14 bases. The CDR3 is made up of 13 amino acids. DNA of the CDR3: TGTGCCAGCAAAAGCGGTTCAGTGGAGACCCAGTACTTC. Amino acids: CASKSGSVETQYF.

The chain combines TRBV4-2 with TRBJ2-1; maybe TRBD1 (5 bases). The CDR3 has 13 residues. Germline V gene lookup returns CDR1 LGHNA and CDR2 YNFKEQ. V was clipped by 0 bases and J by 9 bases, with 9 bases between them. The CDR3 region is CASSQDRGIEQFF. DNA for the CDR3: TGTGCCAGCAGCCAAGATAGGGGAATTGAGCAGTTCTTC.

The V and J genes are TRBV9 and TRBJ2-3; D may be TRBD1 (6 bases). Germline V gene data show CDR1 as SGDLS and CDR2 as YYNGEE. The CDR3 sequence is 14 residues long. Trimming pared 2 bases from V and 1 base from J, leaving 8 bases between. The CDR3 here is CASSVDSRTDTQYF. The DNA of the CDR3 is TGTGCCAGCAGCGTGGACAGTCGCACAGATACGCAGTATTTT.

The gene calls are TRBV5-1 and TRBJ2-1; 11 bases line up with TRBD1. This CDR3 is built from 17 residues. Germline CDR1 reads SGHRS; CDR2 reads YFSETQ. The J segment lost 8 bases and the V segment lost 1 base, leaving 11 bases of the junction unmatched. CDR3 sequence: CASSLPETGTGGYEQFF. The CDR3 DNA sequence: TGCGCCAGCAGCTTGCCCGAAACCGGGACAGGGGGATATGAGCAGTTCTTC. Full variable domain (rest looked up from reference TRBV5-1 and TRBJ2-1): KAGVTQTPRYLIKTRGQQVTLSCSPISGHRSVSWYQQTPGQGLQFLFEYFSETQRNKGNFPGRFSGRQFSNSRSEMNVSTLELGDSALYLCASSLPETGTGGYEQFFGPGTRLTVL.

The chain is built from TRBV7-8 and TRBJ1-2, with D unresolved. Looked up from germline, CDR1 is SGHVS and CDR2 is FQNEAQ. Trimming took 5 bases from V and 6 from J, leaving 28 bases between them. There are 18 residues in the CDR3. The DNA of the CDR3 is TGTGCCAGCAGCCCATGGAGGCAGACTCAACGGGCTTTGAATGGCTACACCTTC. The encoded protein is CASSPWRQTQRALNGYTF.